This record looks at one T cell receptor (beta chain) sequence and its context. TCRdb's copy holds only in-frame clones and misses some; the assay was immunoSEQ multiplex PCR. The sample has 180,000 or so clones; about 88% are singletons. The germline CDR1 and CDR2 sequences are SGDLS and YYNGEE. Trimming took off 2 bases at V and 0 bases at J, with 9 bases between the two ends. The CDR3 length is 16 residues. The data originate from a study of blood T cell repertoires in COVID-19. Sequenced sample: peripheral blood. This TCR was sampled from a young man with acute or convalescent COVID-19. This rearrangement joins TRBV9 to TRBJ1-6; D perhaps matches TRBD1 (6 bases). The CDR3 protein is CASSVSDSSYNSPLHF. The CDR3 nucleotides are TGTGCCAGCAGCGTCTCGGACAGCTCCTATAATTCACCCCTCCACTTT.